The sequence of this T cell receptor beta chain was determined in a study of T cells in localized non-small cell lung cancer. On this clone itself: The antigen remains unidentified.

Here immunoSEQ multiplex PCR was the method, and the copy in TCRdb shows in-frame clones only, minus some. The data contain about 77,000 clones, about 88% of them seen just once; the ten biggest clones take up approximately 22%. The germline gives CDR1 SNHLY, CDR2 FYNNEI. V lost 11 bases, J lost 1 base, and 15 bases lay in between. CDR3 length equals 15 residues. Study-level points and caveats: Appearing in adjacent lung were a median about 59 of the top 100 tumor clones.

This receptor was identified in a woman aged 40-69 years with stage I squamous cell lung carcinoma. The sample in question was peripheral blood, obtained before any cancer treatment. The chain has TRBV2 and TRBJ1-6, with D tentatively TRBD1 (6 bases). The CDR3 DNA reads as TGTGCCTCCAGGGGTACGGTGTCCTATAATTCACCCCTCCACTTT. As protein: CASRGTVSYNSPLHF.